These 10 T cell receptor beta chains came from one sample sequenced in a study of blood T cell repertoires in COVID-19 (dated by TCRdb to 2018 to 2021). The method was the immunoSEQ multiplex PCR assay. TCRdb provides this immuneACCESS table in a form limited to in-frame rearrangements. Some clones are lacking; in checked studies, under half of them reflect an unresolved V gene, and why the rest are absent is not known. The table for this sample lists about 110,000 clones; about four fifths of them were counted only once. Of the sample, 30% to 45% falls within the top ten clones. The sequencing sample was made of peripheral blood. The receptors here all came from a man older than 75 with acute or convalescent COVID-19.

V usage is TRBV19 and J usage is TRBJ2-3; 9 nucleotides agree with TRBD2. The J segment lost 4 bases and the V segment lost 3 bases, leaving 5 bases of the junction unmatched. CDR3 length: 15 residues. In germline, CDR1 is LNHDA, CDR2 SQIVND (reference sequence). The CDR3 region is CASSIPGLASDTQYF. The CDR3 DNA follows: TGTGCCAGTAGTATTCCAGGACTAGCGTCAGATACGCAGTATTTT.

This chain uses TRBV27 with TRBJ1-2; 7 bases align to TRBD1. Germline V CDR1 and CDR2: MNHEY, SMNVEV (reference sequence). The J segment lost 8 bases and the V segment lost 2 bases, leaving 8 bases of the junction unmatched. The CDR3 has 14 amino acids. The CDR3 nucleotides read TGTGCCAGCAGTTTAGGTGGCAGGGGGTCCGGCTACACCTTC. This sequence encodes CASSLGGRGSGYTF.

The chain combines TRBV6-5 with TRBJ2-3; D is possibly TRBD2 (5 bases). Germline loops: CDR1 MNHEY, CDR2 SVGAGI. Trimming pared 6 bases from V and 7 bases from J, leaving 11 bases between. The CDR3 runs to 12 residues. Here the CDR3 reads CASSSDYYTQYF. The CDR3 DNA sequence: TGTGCCAGCAGCTCCGACTATTATACGCAGTATTTT.

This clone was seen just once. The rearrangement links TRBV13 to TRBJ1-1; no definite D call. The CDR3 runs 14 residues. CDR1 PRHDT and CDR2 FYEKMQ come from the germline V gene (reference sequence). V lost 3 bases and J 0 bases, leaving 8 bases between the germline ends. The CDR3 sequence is CASSFGRLNTEAFF. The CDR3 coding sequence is TGTGCCAGCAGCTTCGGCAGGCTGAACACTGAAGCTTTCTTT.

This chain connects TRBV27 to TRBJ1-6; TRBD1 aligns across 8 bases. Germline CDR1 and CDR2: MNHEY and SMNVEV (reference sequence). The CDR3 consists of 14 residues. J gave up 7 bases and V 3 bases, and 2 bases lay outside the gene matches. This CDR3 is CASSFYRGNSPLHF. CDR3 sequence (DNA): TGTGCCAGCAGTTTTTACAGGGGGAATTCACCCCTCCACTTT.

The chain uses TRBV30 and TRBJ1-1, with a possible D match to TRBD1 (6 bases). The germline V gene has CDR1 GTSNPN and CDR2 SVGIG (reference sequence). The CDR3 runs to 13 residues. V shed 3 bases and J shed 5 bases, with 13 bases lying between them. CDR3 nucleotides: TGTGCCTGGAGCGTACAGGGAGATACTGAAGCTTTCTTT. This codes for CAWSVQGDTEAFF.

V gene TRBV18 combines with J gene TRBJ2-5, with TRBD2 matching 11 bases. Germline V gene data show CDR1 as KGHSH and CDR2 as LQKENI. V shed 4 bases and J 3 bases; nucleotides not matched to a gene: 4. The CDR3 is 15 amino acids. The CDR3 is CASSHGTSGEETQYF. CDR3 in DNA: TGTGCCAGCTCACACGGGACTAGCGGCGAAGAGACCCAGTACTTC.

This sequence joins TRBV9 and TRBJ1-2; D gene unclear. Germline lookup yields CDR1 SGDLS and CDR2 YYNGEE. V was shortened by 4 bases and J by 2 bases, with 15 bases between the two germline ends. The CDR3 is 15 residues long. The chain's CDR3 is CASSTRSKSNYGYTF. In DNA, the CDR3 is TGTGCCAGCAGCACGAGAAGTAAGTCCAACTATGGCTACACCTTC.

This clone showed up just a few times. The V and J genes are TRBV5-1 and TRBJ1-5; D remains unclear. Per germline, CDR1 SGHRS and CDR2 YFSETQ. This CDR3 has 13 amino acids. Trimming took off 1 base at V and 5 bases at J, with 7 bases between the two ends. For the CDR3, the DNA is TGCGCCAGCAGCTTGATCCCGGATCAGCCCCAGCATTTT. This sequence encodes CASSLIPDQPQHF.

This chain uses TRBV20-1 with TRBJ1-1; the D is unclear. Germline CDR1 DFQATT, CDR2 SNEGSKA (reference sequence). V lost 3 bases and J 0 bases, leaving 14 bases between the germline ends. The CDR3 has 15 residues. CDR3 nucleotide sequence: TGCAGTGCTAGTAGGAGGGCTACCATGAACACTGAAGCTTTCTTT. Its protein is CSASRRATMNTEAFF.